Below are 17 T cell receptor beta chains sequenced from a single sample in a study of T-cell reconstitution after alpha-beta-depleted transplantation in children. As it was prepared, the TCRbeta library received unique molecular identifiers. One entry per CDR3 protein results from TCRdb running MiXCR on the PCR reads. Here the sample spans more than 60,000 distinct CDR3 sequences, about 7% being singletons. This specimen was PBMCs from the stem cell graft donor, taken from the stem cell graft. The receptor source for this set is a human donor who donated a stem cell graft to a child with acute lymphoblastic leukemia.

This clonotype was detected many times. The rearrangement uses TRBV20-1 and TRBJ2-3; D is unclear. V lost 0 bases to trimming and J lost 3 bases, with 10 bases between them. The CDR3 has 14 amino acids. Germline V CDR1 and CDR2: DFQATT, SNEGSKA (reference sequence). DNA for the CDR3: TGCAGTGCTAGAGATGTAGGAGTTACAGATACGCAGTATTTT. This encodes CSARDVGVTDTQYF.

This clonotype was detected ten times or more. The chain employs TRBV5-1 and TRBJ1-5, with no clear D. Trimming removed 1 base at V and 2 bases at J, with 10 bases between. The CDR3 consists of 15 residues. From germline, CDR1 is SGHRS and CDR2 YFSETQ. CDR3 sequence reads: CASSLIPGGNQPQHF. The DNA of the CDR3 is TGCGCCAGCAGCTTGATACCTGGGGGCAATCAGCCCCAGCATTTT.

The chain joins TRBV6-6 to TRBJ1-2; D is unresolved. The CDR3 spans 12 residues. Germline V CDR1 and CDR2: MNHNY, SVGAGI (reference sequence). Trimming stripped 7 bases from V and 5 bases from J, with 11 bases between. CDR3 amino acids: CASNDQAYGYTF. The CDR3 DNA is TGTGCCAGCAACGACCAGGCTTATGGCTACACCTTC.

The table lists this clonotype with a few counts. The V and J genes are TRBV6-2 or TRBV6-3 and TRBJ2-3; 10 bases fit TRBD1. Trimming took 1 base from V and 5 from J; bases not matched to a gene: 6. This CDR3 region has 16 residues. Germline V CDR1 and CDR2: MNHEY, SVGEGT. The CDR3 coding sequence is TGTGCCAGCAGTTACTTGCTGACAGGGGGCATAGATACGCAGTATTTT. Translation: CASSYLLTGGIDTQYF.

This clonotype was counted many times. The chain combines TRBV5-5 with TRBJ1-5, with D possibly matching TRBD1 (5 bases). CDR1 is SGHKS and CDR2 is YYEKEE in the germline V gene (reference sequence). With 3 bases removed from V and 5 bases from J, the gap between germline ends came to 15 bases. This CDR3 is built from 15 residues. The CDR3, as DNA: TGTGCCAGCAGCTGGGTCCCGGGGGAAGATCAGCCCCAGCATTTT. Its translation is CASSWVPGEDQPQHF.

In its sample, this clonotype was seen many times. The V gene is TRBV4-1, the J gene TRBJ2-2, with TRBD1 matching over 7 bases. V lost 0 bases, J lost 0 bases, and 16 bases stayed unmatched. The CDR3 spans 21 residues. Germline values: CDR1 MGHRA, CDR2 YSYEKL. CDR3 coding DNA: TGCGCCAGCAGCCAAGAGCCCCCTTTGGGACAGCCCCTCCCGAACACCGGGGAGCTGTTTTTT. Protein product: CASSQEPPLGQPLPNTGELFF.

This clonotype was picked up many times. This chain joins TRBV7-9 and TRBJ1-5, with TRBD1 as a possible D gene (6 bases). The CDR3 is made up of 13 amino acids. The germline V and J ends were trimmed by 5 bases and 7 bases, with 12 bases remaining between them. CDR1 and CDR2 from the germline V gene are SEHNR and FQNEAQ (reference sequence). The CDR3 protein is CASSPIGGQPQHF. CDR3 in DNA: TGTGCCAGCAGCCCTATCGGGGGCCAGCCCCAGCATTTT. Using reference TRBV7-9 and TRBJ1-5 for the parts outside the CDR3, the full variable domain is DTGVSQNPRHKITKRGQNVTFRCDPISEHNRLYWYRQTLGQGPEFLTYFQNEAQLEKSRLLSDRFSAERPKGSFSTLEIQRTEQGDSAMYLCASSPIGGQPQHFGDGTRLSIL.

This sequence joins TRBV20-1 and TRBJ2-7, with TRBD1 matching over 9 bases. The CDR3 has 13 amino acids. From germline, CDR1 is DFQATT and CDR2 SNEGSKA (reference sequence). With 5 bases clipped from V and 3 bases from J, the junction kept 5 bases outside the gene matches. The CDR3 DNA sequence: TGCAGTGCTCCCGGGACAGGGAGCTACGAGCAGTACTTC. It translates to CSAPGTGSYEQYF.

The table lists this clonotype with many counts. The chain carries TRBV2 and TRBJ1-1; the D is unclear. Germline CDR1 reads SNHLY; CDR2 reads FYNNEI. The CDR3 has 14 residues. Between the trimmed V and J ends, which lost 7 bases and 5 bases, there was a span of 17 bases. Here the CDR3 reads CASKGDPKGTEAFF. CDR3 in DNA: TGTGCCAGCAAAGGTGACCCAAAGGGTACTGAAGCTTTCTTT.

This clonotype was found many times. This sequence joins TRBV11-2 and TRBJ2-2; D assignment may be TRBD1 or TRBD2 (5 bases each). There are 16 residues in the CDR3. From germline, CDR1 is SGHAT and CDR2 FQNNGV. V was shortened by 2 bases and J by 6 bases, with 16 bases between the two germline ends. The CDR3 sequence: CASSLSRVLAAGELFF. The CDR3, as DNA: TGTGCCAGCAGCTTAAGCAGGGTTCTAGCCGCCGGGGAGCTGTTTTTT.

This clonotype has ten or more counts. The V gene is TRBV12-3 or TRBV12-4, the J gene TRBJ1-1; D is unresolved. There are 11 residues in the CDR3. With 5 bases removed from V and 7 bases from J, the gap between germline ends came to 8 bases. CDR3 loop: CASSALFEAFF. DNA for the CDR3: TGTGCCAGCAGTGCTTTATTTGAAGCTTTCTTT.

This clonotype has a count of ten or more. The chain has TRBV24-1 and TRBJ2-1; 10 bases are a match to TRBD2. J was trimmed by 7 bases and V by 5 bases; bases with no gene match: 13. Germline loops: CDR1 KGHDR, CDR2 SFDVKD. CDR3 length: 17 residues. The CDR3 nucleotides are TGTGCCACCAGTGCGGCCCAGCGGGGGGGCGTGAGGAATGAGCAGTTCTTC. Amino acid sequence: CATSAAQRGGVRNEQFF.

This clonotype showed up many times. This rearrangement joins TRBV20-1 to TRBJ2-5, with 13 nucleotides matching TRBD2. The CDR3 spans 16 residues. The V gene's germline CDR1 is DFQATT and CDR2 SNEGSKA (reference sequence). The trim removed 3 bases at V and 5 bases at J, leaving 9 bases unmatched. The CDR3 nucleotides read TGCAGTGCTAGCCCCAGTACTAGCGGGAGGGGGGAGACCCAGTACTTC. This encodes CSASPSTSGRGETQYF.

This clonotype was counted only a few times. This chain joins TRBV29-1 and TRBJ1-1, with a weak D call TRBD1 (5 bases). This CDR3 has 11 amino acids. Germline V gives CDR1 SQVTM, CDR2 ANQGSEA. Trimming shortened V by 4 bases and J by 4 bases, and 7 bases separated the two germline ends. The CDR3 DNA sequence: TGCAGCGTTGGACAGACCACTGAAGCTTTCTTT. Its protein is CSVGQTTEAFF. The whole variable domain, filled in from reference TRBV29-1 and TRBJ1-1, reads SAVISQKPSRDICQRGTSLTIQCQVDSQVTMMFWYRQQPGQSLTLIATANQGSEATYESGFVIDKFPISRPNLTFSTLTVSNMSPEDSSIYLCSVGQTTEAFFGQGTRLTVV.

The sample holds many counts of this clonotype. The chain recombines TRBV5-1 with TRBJ2-4; 7 bases map to TRBD1. J lost 5 bases, V lost 0 bases, and 11 bases had no gene match. The CDR3 has 17 residues. Per germline, CDR1 SGHRS and CDR2 YFSETQ. CDR3: CASSLARQGAMENIQYF. The CDR3 DNA sequence: TGCGCCAGCAGCTTGGCCAGACAGGGTGCGATGGAAAACATTCAGTACTTC. The full variable domain, rest sourced from reference TRBV5-1 and TRBJ2-4, is KAGVTQTPRYLIKTRGQQVTLSCSPISGHRSVSWYQQTPGQGLQFLFEYFSETQRNKGNFPGRFSGRQFSNSRSEMNVSTLELGDSALYLCASSLARQGAMENIQYFGAGTRLSVL.

With regard to this clonotype: A much larger clone differs from this one at a single base, so this may be a read error. Because the CDR3 is missing its conserved closing phenylalanine or tryptophan, this is likely a read error. This chain joins TRBV7-2 and TRBJ2-6; D is possibly TRBD1 (6 bases). Trimming removed 3 bases from V and 0 bases from J, with 9 bases in between. The CDR3 sequence is 16 residues long. The germline V gene has CDR1 SGHTA and CDR2 FQGNSA. The DNA for the CDR3 is TGTGCCAGCAGCTTGGGACACAGCTCTGGGGCCAACGTCCTGACTTGC. Its protein is CASSLGHSSGANVLTC.

This clonotype occurred many times. CDR3 loop: CAISRQGGNPQDGYTF. The CDR3 region has the DNA TGTGCCATCTCGAGGCAGGGAGGCAACCCACAGGATGGCTACACCTTC. J is TRBJ1-2 and V is TRBV10-3, with D perhaps TRBD1 (5 bases). The CDR3 is 16 amino acids. Trimming removed 8 bases at V and 6 bases at J, with 25 bases between. Germline values: CDR1 ENHRY, CDR2 SYGVKD.